This TCR beta chain is from a study of shared clonotypes between healthy human individuals. Germline V CDR1 and CDR2: MDHEN, SYDVKM. Trimming cost V 5 bases and J 0 bases, with 8 bases left between them. The CDR3 is made up of 14 amino acids. In the case of this clone: Its target is unknown.

Study-wide points: Naive subsets usually exceeded memory subsets in estimated richness. Generation probabilities were higher for clonotypes shared across all four sorted-subset donors than for unshared ones.

Every subset's genomic DNA went evenly onto several immunoSEQ plates. Using 200 ng DNA, tens of thousands of T cell genomes, the sorted-subset replicate PCRs were run. Sequencing used immunoSEQ multiplex PCR; TCRdb keeps in-frame clones, though not all of them. The top ten clones hold approximately 0.4% of a sample with fewer than 1.8 million clones, around 98.5% of them seen once. The clonotype was recovered from a man aged 25-45 years in good health. The sample consisted of naive CD4+ T cells sorted from blood. Described subset: CD45RA+ positively selected. The rearrangement joins TRBV28 to TRBJ1-5, with D possibly being TRBD1 (5 bases). The CDR3 nucleotides read TGTGCCAGCAGTACAGGAGGTAGCAATCAGCCCCAGCATTTT. This encodes CASSTGGSNQPQHF.